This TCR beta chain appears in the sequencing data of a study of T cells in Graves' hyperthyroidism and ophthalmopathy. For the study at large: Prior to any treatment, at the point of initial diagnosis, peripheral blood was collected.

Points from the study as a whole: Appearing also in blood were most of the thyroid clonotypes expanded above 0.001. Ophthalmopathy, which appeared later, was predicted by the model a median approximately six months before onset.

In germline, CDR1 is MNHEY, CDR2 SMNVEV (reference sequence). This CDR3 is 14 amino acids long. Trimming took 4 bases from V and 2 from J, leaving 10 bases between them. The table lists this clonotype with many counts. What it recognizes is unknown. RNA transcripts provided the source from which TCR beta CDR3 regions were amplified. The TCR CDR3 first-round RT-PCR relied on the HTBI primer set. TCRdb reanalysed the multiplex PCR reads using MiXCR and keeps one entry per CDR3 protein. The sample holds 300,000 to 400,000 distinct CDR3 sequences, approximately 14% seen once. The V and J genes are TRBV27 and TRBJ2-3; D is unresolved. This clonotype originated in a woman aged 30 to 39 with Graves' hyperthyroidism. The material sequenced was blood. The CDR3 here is CASSSDWITDTQYF. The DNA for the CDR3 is TGTGCCAGCAGTTCCGACTGGATCACAGATACGCAGTATTTT.